This is a list of T cell receptor beta chains from one sample in a study of cytomegalovirus exposure and HLA in healthy donors. Generated by immunoSEQ multiplex PCR, the TCRdb table keeps only in-frame clones and is missing some. This table holds approximately 110,000 clones. The specimen sequenced was PBMCs. The receptors stem from a man between 45 and 60 years old in good health and CMV-seronegative. Both conserved end residues are part of each CDR3. A D gene is named only where the DNA matches it firmly.

V gene	D gene	J gene	CDR3 protein
TRBV13	TRBD1	TRBJ2-1	CASSPRTGATVGYNEQFF
TRBV2	.	TRBJ1-1	CASRALREEEAFF
TRBV7-2	TRBD2	TRBJ2-1	CASSELAGAHRNEQFF
TRBV19	.	TRBJ1-3	CASTPGRAGNTIYF
TRBV7-2	.	TRBJ1-2	CASSPSSLGYTF
TRBV7-2	.	TRBJ2-1	CASSLGRINEQFF
TRBV7-2	.	TRBJ2-1	CASSLALAIYNEQFF
TRBV28	.	TRBJ1-2	CASSLRGYGYTF
TRBV5-1	.	TRBJ1-2	CASSFDMTNYGYTF
TRBV9	TRBD1	TRBJ1-1	CASSRATGGIDTEAFF
TRBV5-1	TRBD1	TRBJ1-2	CASSLGDRGDNYGYTF
TRBV19	.	TRBJ1-4	CASSIGTGEKLFF
TRBV7-9	TRBD1	TRBJ2-3	CASSPTGTDTDTQYF
TRBV6-5	.	TRBJ1-6	CASSYRRQGNSPLHF
TRBV6-1	TRBD1	TRBJ1-1	CASRKGQKNTEAFF
TRBV5-8	.	TRBJ2-7	CASSLERARGEQYF